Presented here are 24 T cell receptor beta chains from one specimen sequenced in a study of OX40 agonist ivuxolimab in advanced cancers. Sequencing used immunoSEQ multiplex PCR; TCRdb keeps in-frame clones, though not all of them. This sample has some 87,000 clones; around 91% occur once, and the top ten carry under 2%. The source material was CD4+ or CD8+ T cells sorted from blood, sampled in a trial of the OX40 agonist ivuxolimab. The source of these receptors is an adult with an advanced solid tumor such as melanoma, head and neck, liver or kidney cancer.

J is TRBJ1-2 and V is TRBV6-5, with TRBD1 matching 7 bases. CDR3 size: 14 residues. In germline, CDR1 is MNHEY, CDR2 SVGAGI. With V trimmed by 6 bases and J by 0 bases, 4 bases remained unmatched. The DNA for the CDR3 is TGTGCCAGCAGCCGGGACAGCACTAACTATGGCTACACCTTC. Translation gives CASSRDSTNYGYTF.

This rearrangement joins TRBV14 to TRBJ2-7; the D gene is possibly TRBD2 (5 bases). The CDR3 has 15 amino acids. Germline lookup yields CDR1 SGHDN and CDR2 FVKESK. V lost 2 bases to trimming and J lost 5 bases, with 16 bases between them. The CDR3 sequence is CASSQYEKRSDEQYF. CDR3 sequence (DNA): TGTGCCAGCAGCCAATACGAGAAGCGGTCCGACGAGCAGTACTTC.

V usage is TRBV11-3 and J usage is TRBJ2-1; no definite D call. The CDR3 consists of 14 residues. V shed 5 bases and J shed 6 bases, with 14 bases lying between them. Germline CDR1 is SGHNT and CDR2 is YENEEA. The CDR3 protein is CASSPTLSSNEQFF. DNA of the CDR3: TGTGCCAGCAGCCCAACCCTAAGCAGCAATGAGCAGTTCTTC.

CDR3 amino acids: CASSGGLFTGERSYNEQFF. DNA for the CDR3: TGTGCCAGCAGCGGGGGCCTCTTTACGGGCGAACGCTCCTACAATGAGCAGTTCTTC. The V and J genes are TRBV9 and TRBJ2-1; perhaps TRBD1 as D (5 bases). This CDR3 region has 19 residues. The germline V gene encodes CDR1 SGDLS and CDR2 YYNGEE. V lost 3 bases and J lost 0, with 22 bases in between.

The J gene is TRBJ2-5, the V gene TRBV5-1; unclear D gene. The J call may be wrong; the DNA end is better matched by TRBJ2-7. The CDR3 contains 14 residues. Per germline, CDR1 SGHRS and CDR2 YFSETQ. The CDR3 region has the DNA TGCGCCAGCAGCGGGCCTCCCCCCGCCTACGAGCAGTACTTC. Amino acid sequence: CASSGPPPAYEQYF.

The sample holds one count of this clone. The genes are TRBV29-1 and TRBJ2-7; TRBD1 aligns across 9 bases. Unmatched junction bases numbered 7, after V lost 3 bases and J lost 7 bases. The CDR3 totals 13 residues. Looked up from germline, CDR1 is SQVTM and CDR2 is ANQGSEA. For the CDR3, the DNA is TGCAGCGTTGACGGGACAGGGCTCAGAGAGCAGTACTTC. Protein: CSVDGTGLREQYF.

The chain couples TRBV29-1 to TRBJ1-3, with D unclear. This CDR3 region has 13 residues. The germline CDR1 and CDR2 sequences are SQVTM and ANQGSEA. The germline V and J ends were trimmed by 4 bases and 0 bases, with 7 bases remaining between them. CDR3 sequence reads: CSVGTASGNTIYF. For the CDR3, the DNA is TGCAGCGTTGGGACGGCCTCTGGAAACACCATATATTTT.

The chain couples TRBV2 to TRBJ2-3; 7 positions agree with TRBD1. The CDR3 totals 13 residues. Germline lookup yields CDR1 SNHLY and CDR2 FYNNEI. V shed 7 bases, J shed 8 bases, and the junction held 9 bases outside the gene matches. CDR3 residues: CASTDRPMGTQYF. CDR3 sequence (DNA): TGTGCCAGCACGGACAGGCCGATGGGTACGCAGTATTTT.

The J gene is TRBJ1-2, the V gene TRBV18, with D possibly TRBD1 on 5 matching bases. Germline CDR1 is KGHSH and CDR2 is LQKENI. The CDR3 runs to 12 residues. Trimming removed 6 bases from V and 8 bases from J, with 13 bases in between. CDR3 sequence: CASSRDQGGYTF. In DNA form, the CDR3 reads TGTGCCAGCTCCCGGGATCAGGGAGGCTACACCTTC.

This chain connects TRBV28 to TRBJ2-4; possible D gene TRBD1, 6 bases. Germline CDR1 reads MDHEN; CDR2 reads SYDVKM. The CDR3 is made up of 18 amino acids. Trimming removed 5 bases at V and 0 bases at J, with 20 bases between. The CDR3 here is CASSPSSWGPLAKNIQYF. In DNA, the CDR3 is TGTGCCAGCAGTCCCTCTTCTTGGGGGCCCCTAGCCAAAAACATTCAGTACTTC.

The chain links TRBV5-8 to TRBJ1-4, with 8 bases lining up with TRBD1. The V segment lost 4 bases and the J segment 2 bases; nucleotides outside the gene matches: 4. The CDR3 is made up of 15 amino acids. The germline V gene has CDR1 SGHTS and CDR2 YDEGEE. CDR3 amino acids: CASSRRQGTNEKLFF. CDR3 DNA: TGTGCCAGCAGCAGAAGACAGGGGACTAATGAAAAACTGTTTTTT.

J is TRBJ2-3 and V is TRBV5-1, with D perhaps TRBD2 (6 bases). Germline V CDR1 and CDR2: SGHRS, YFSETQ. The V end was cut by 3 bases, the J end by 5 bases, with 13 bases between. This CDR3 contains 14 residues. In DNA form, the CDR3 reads TGCGCCAGCAGCTCCGGGACTTTTGGAGATACGCAGTATTTT. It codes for CASSSGTFGDTQYF.

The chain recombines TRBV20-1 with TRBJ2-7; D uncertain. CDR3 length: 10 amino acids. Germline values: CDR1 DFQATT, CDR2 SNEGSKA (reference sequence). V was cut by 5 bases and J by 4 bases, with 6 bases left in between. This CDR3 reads CSALMYEQYF. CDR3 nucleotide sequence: TGCAGTGCTTTGATGTACGAGCAGTACTTC.

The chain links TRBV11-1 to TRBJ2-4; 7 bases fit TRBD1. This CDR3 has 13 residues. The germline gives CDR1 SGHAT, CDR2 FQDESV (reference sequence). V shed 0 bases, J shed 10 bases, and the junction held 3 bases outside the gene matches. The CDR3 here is CASSLAWTGIQYF. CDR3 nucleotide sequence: TGTGCCAGCAGCTTAGCCTGGACAGGAATTCAGTACTTC.

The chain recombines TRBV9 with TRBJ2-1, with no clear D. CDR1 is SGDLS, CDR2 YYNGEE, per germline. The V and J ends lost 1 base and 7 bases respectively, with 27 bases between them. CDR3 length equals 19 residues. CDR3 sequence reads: CASSVRLQLGRKGRNEQFF. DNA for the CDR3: TGTGCCAGCAGCGTACGTTTACAGCTGGGTCGCAAAGGTCGGAATGAGCAGTTCTTC.

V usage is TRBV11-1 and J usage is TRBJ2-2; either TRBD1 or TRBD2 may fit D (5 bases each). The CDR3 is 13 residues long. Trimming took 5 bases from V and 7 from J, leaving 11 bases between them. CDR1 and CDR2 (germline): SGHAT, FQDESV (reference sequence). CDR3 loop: CASSPQRGGELFF. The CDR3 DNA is TGTGCCAGCAGCCCCCAGAGGGGCGGGGAGCTGTTTTTT. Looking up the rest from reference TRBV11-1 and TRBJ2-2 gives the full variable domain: EAEVAQSPRYKITEKSQAVAFWCDPISGHATLYWYRQILGQGPELLVQFQDESVVDDSQLPKDRFSAERLKGVDSTLKIQPAELGDSAMYLCASSPQRGGELFFGEGSRLTVL.

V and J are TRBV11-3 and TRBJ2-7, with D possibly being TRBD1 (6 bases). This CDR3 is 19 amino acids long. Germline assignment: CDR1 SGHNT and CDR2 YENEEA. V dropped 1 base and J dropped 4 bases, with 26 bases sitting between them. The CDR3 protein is CASSLGRQGNLYGWYEQYF. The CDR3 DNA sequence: TGTGCCAGCAGCTTAGGCCGGCAGGGGAACTTATATGGATGGTACGAGCAGTACTTC.

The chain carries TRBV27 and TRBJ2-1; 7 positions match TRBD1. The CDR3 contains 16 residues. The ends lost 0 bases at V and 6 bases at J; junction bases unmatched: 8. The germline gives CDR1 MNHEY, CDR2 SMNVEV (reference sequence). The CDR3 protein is CASSLSRDRLPNEQFF. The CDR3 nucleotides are TGTGCCAGCAGTTTATCACGGGACAGACTACCCAATGAGCAGTTCTTC.

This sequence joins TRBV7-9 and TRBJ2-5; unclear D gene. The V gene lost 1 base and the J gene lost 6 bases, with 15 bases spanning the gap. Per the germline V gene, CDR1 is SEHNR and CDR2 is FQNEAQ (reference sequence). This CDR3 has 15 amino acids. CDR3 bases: TGTGCCAGCAGCTTAGGGGTGGGGAATCCGAAGACCCAGTACTTC. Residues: CASSLGVGNPKTQYF.

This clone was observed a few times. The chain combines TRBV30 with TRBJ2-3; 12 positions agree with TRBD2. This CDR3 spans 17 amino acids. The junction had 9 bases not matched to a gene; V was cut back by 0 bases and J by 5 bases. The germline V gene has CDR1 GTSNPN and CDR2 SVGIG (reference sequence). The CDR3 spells CAWSVGLAGGPGDTQYF. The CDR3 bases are TGTGCCTGGAGTGTAGGGCTAGCGGGAGGGCCAGGAGATACGCAGTATTTT. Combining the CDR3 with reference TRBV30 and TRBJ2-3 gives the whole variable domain SQTIHQWPATLVQPVGSPLSLECTVEGTSNPNLYWYRQAAGRGLQLLFYSVGIGQISSEVPQNLSASRPQDRQFILSSKKLLLSDSGFYLCAWSVGLAGGPGDTQYFGPGTRLTVL.

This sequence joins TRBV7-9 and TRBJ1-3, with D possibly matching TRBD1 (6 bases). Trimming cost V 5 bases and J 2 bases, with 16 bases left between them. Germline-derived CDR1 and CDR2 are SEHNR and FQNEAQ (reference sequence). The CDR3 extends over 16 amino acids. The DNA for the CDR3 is TGTGCCAGCAGCCAAAGGGGGGTCCGTACTGGAAACACCATATATTTT. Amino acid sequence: CASSQRGVRTGNTIYF. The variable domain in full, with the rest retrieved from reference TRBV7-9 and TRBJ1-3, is DTGVSQNPRHKITKRGQNVTFRCDPISEHNRLYWYRQTLGQGPEFLTYFQNEAQLEKSRLLSDRFSAERPKGSFSTLEIQRTEQGDSAMYLCASSQRGVRTGNTIYFGEGSWLTVV.

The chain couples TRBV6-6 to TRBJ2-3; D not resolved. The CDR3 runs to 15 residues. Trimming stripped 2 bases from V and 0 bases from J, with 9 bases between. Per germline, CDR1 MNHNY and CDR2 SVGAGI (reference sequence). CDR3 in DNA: TGTGCCAGCAGTTACCCCGTCCGTAGCACAGATACGCAGTATTTT. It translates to CASSYPVRSTDTQYF.

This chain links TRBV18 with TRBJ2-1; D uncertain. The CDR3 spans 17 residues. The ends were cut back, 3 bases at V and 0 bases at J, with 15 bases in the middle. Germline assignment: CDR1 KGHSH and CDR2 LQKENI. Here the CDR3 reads CASSPFAGGSSYNEQFF. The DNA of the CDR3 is TGTGCCAGCTCACCTTTTGCCGGCGGCAGCTCCTACAATGAGCAGTTCTTC.

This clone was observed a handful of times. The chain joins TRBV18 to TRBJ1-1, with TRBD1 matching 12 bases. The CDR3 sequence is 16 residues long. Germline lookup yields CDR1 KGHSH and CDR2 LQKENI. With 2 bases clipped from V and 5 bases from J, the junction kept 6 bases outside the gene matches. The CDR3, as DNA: TGTGCCAGCTCACCAGGGACAGGGGGCGCGAGGACTGAAGCTTTCTTT. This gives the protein CASSPGTGGARTEAFF.